A selection of T cell receptor beta chains follows, all from one sample in a study of T cell changes during pregnancy in multiple sclerosis. Profiling relied on immunoSEQ multiplex PCR, and the TCRdb table lists in-frame clones only, not all of them. The table records 40,000 to 45,000 clones, about nine tenths of them present only once. The sequencing here drew on CD4+ T cells from peripheral blood mononuclear cells, taken in the third trimester of pregnancy. All receptors come from a female donor with multiple sclerosis, enrolled in a pregnancy study. The CDR3 runs from the conserved cysteine through the conserved F or W. Each record gives: CDR3 DNA, CDR3 protein, V gene, D gene, clone size, J gene. A D gene is named only where the DNA matches it firmly. Clone sizes are given selectively: once, few, many, or a class where the clone is expanded.

CDR3nt: TGTGCCAGCGGAAAGGGAGGAACCGGGGAGCTGTTTTTT
CDR3aa: CASGKGGTGELFF
v_gene: TRBV19
d_gene: -
abundance: -
j_gene: TRBJ2-2

CDR3nt: TGTGCCAGTAGGACTGGGAGGGGGAGCACCGGGGAGCTGTTTTTT
CDR3aa: CASRTGRGSTGELFF
v_gene: TRBV19
d_gene: -
abundance: -
j_gene: TRBJ2-2

CDR3nt: TGTGCCAGCAGCTTGTTAGGGACTAGCGGTCCCTACGAGCAGTACTTC
CDR3aa: CASSLLGTSGPYEQYF
v_gene: TRBV11-1
d_gene: TRBD2
abundance: -
j_gene: TRBJ2-7

CDR3nt: TGTGCCAGCAGCCCGAGACAGGGGCTAGAGACCCAGTACTTC
CDR3aa: CASSPRQGLETQYF
v_gene: TRBV11-2
d_gene: TRBD1
abundance: -
j_gene: TRBJ2-5

CDR3nt: TGTGCCAGTACCATAGGACAGACAGCTAACTATGGCTACACCTTC
CDR3aa: CASTIGQTANYGYTF
v_gene: TRBV19
d_gene: -
abundance: -
j_gene: TRBJ1-2

CDR3nt: TGTGCCAACAGCTTAAATGGGGGGATAGGGACTGAAGCTTTCTTT
CDR3aa: CANSLNGGIGTEAFF
v_gene: TRBV7-3
d_gene: -
abundance: -
j_gene: TRBJ1-1

CDR3nt: TGCGCCAGCAGCCACCAACACAGGGTGCTGCAAGGGGCCAACGTCCTGACTTTC
CDR3aa: CASSHQHRVLQGANVLTF
v_gene: TRBV4-3
d_gene: -
abundance: -
j_gene: TRBJ2-6

CDR3nt: TGCGCCAGCAGCTCCGGGACAACTAATGAAAAACTGTTTTTT
CDR3aa: CASSSGTTNEKLFF
v_gene: TRBV5-1
d_gene: -
abundance: -
j_gene: TRBJ1-4

CDR3nt: TGCGCCAGCAGCCAAGATCAGGGGGCCCAGGTACTCACAGATACGCAGTATTTT
CDR3aa: CASSQDQGAQVLTDTQYF
v_gene: TRBV4-1
d_gene: TRBD1
abundance: -
j_gene: TRBJ2-3

CDR3nt: TGTGCCAGCAGGGGACAGGGTCTAAATAACAATGAGCAGTTCTTC
CDR3aa: CASRGQGLNNNEQFF
v_gene: TRBV7-2
d_gene: TRBD1
abundance: -
j_gene: TRBJ2-1

CDR3nt: TGTGCCAGCAGACGGACAGGGGTGGAGACCCAGTACTTC
CDR3aa: CASRRTGVETQYF
v_gene: TRBV7-6
d_gene: TRBD1
abundance: -
j_gene: TRBJ2-5

CDR3nt: TGTGCCAGCAGTTACTCGAGTGCGGTTTCTGGAAACACCATATATTTT
CDR3aa: CASSYSSAVSGNTIYF
v_gene: TRBV6-5
d_gene: -
abundance: -
j_gene: TRBJ1-3

CDR3nt: TGTGCCAGCAGTCCGGACAGAGCGAACACTGAAGCTTTCTTT
CDR3aa: CASSPDRANTEAFF
v_gene: TRBV6-5
d_gene: -
abundance: -
j_gene: TRBJ1-1

CDR3nt: TGTGCCAGCAGCTTAAGGGAGACAGGGTTTAACACTGAAGCTTTCTTT
CDR3aa: CASSLRETGFNTEAFF
v_gene: TRBV7-8
d_gene: TRBD1
abundance: once
j_gene: TRBJ1-1

CDR3nt: TGTGCCATCAAAGGGACAGACAGCACAGATACGCAGTATTTT
CDR3aa: CAIKGTDSTDTQYF
v_gene: TRBV10-3
d_gene: TRBD1
abundance: -
j_gene: TRBJ2-3

CDR3nt: TGTGCCAGCACCCAACAGGGGGTATCCTACGAGCAGTACTTC
CDR3aa: CASTQQGVSYEQYF
v_gene: TRBV5-5
d_gene: TRBD1
abundance: -
j_gene: TRBJ2-7

CDR3nt: TGTGCCAGCAGTGCCGCGGGGATCACTAATGAAAAACTGTTTTTT
CDR3aa: CASSAAGITNEKLFF
v_gene: TRBV6-5
d_gene: -
abundance: -
j_gene: TRBJ1-4

CDR3nt: TGTGCCAGCAGCTTAAAGTTGGACAGGGGCTTATCGACCGGGGAGCTGTTTTTT
CDR3aa: CASSLKLDRGLSTGELFF
v_gene: TRBV7-2
d_gene: TRBD1
abundance: -
j_gene: TRBJ2-2

CDR3nt: TGTGCCAGCAGCTATAGCGGTCTGCACCCGTCCGGAGAGACCCAGTACTTC
CDR3aa: CASSYSGLHPSGETQYF
v_gene: TRBV7-9
d_gene: -
abundance: -
j_gene: TRBJ2-5

CDR3nt: TGTGCCATCAGTGGGGGGGGACAGGGGGCGCCTGAGCAGTACTTC
CDR3aa: CAISGGGQGAPEQYF
v_gene: TRBV10-3
d_gene: TRBD1
abundance: -
j_gene: TRBJ2-7

CDR3nt: TGCGCCAGCAGCCAAGGCTGGCAGGGTCTTAATTCACCCCTCCACTTT
CDR3aa: CASSQGWQGLNSPLHF
v_gene: TRBV4-3
d_gene: -
abundance: -
j_gene: TRBJ1-6

CDR3nt: TGTGCCAGCAGCGAGATTCAGGGTAGCTCCTACGAGCAGTACTTC
CDR3aa: CASSEIQGSSYEQYF
v_gene: TRBV28
d_gene: -
abundance: -
j_gene: TRBJ2-7

CDR3nt: TGTGCCAGCAGCTTACCCGCGGAGTTTCTTGCCAAAAACATTCAGTACTTC
CDR3aa: CASSLPAEFLAKNIQYF
v_gene: TRBV7-2
d_gene: -
abundance: -
j_gene: TRBJ2-4

CDR3nt: TGTGCCAGTAGTAAGGGGTCGGCCGACTCCTACGAGCAGTACTTC
CDR3aa: CASSKGSADSYEQYF
v_gene: TRBV19
d_gene: -
abundance: -
j_gene: TRBJ2-7

CDR3nt: TGTGCCAGCAGCGTAGCCCCTAGCGGGAGAAACCAAGAGACCCAGTACTTC
CDR3aa: CASSVAPSGRNQETQYF
v_gene: TRBV9
d_gene: TRBD2
abundance: -
j_gene: TRBJ2-5

CDR3nt: TGTGCCAGCAGTTCCGAGGCCCTAGCGGGGGGGAGCTCCTACAATGAGCAGTTCTTC
CDR3aa: CASSSEALAGGSSYNEQFF
v_gene: TRBV27
d_gene: TRBD2
abundance: -
j_gene: TRBJ2-1

CDR3nt: TGTGCCAGCAGCCCCAGCCGGGACTCCAGAGAGCAGTTCTTC
CDR3aa: CASSPSRDSREQFF
v_gene: TRBV7-3
d_gene: -
abundance: -
j_gene: TRBJ2-1

CDR3nt: TGTGCCACCAGCAGAGTAACTAGCGGGAACTACGAGCAGTACTTC
CDR3aa: CATSRVTSGNYEQYF
v_gene: TRBV15
d_gene: TRBD2
abundance: -
j_gene: TRBJ2-7

CDR3nt: TGTGCCATCAGCGGAACAGGGTATGGCTATGGCTACACCTTC
CDR3aa: CAISGTGYGYGYTF
v_gene: TRBV10-3
d_gene: -
abundance: once
j_gene: TRBJ1-2

CDR3nt: TGTGCCAGTAGTATAGGAGGAGGTAAGAGTGAGCAGTTCTTC
CDR3aa: CASSIGGGKSEQFF
v_gene: TRBV19
d_gene: -
abundance: -
j_gene: TRBJ2-1

CDR3nt: TGTGCCAGCAGTTTGGCGGGAGAACTTTCCGAGCAGTACTTC
CDR3aa: CASSLAGELSEQYF
v_gene: TRBV6-5
d_gene: TRBD2
abundance: -
j_gene: TRBJ2-7

CDR3nt: TGTGCCAGCTCACCTTTTAGCGGGAGAAACACCGGGGAGCTGTTTTTT
CDR3aa: CASSPFSGRNTGELFF
v_gene: TRBV18
d_gene: TRBD2
abundance: once
j_gene: TRBJ2-2

CDR3nt: TGTGCCAGCAGCCGGGGACAGCAAACATATGGCTACACCTTC
CDR3aa: CASSRGQQTYGYTF
v_gene: TRBV5-4
d_gene: TRBD1
abundance: once
j_gene: TRBJ1-2

CDR3nt: TGTGCCAGCAGCCGTAACCGTCAGGGAATAATCACAGATACGCAGTATTTT
CDR3aa: CASSRNRQGIITDTQYF
v_gene: TRBV5-6
d_gene: -
abundance: -
j_gene: TRBJ2-3

CDR3nt: TGTGCCAGCAGCTTGCAAGGGGGCGGAGATAATTCACCCCTCCACTTT
CDR3aa: CASSLQGGGDNSPLHF
v_gene: TRBV5-6
d_gene: TRBD1
abundance: -
j_gene: TRBJ1-6

CDR3nt: TGTGCCAGCGGAGGGCCGGGGTCGAAAAACATTCAGTACTTC
CDR3aa: CASGGPGSKNIQYF
v_gene: TRBV7-3
d_gene: -
abundance: -
j_gene: TRBJ2-4

CDR3nt: TGTGCCAGCAGCTTGGGGCAGTCAACTAATGAAAAACTGTTTTTT
CDR3aa: CASSLGQSTNEKLFF
v_gene: TRBV5-6
d_gene: -
abundance: -
j_gene: TRBJ1-4

CDR3nt: TGTGCCAGCAGTTTATCGGCGGGAGAGTCCTACAATGAGCAGTTCTTC
CDR3aa: CASSLSAGESYNEQFF
v_gene: TRBV27
d_gene: TRBD2
abundance: once
j_gene: TRBJ2-1

CDR3nt: TGTGCCAGCTCACCACTGGGGACAGGGCTTCAAGAGACCCAGTACTTC
CDR3aa: CASSPLGTGLQETQYF
v_gene: TRBV18
d_gene: TRBD1
abundance: -
j_gene: TRBJ2-5

CDR3nt: TGTGCCAGCAGTTTTATACCACCGGGACTAGCGGGAGGTACCGACACCGGGGAGCTGTTTTTT
CDR3aa: CASSFIPPGLAGGTDTGELFF
v_gene: TRBV27
d_gene: TRBD2
abundance: -
j_gene: TRBJ2-2

CDR3nt: TGCGCCAGCAGCCAAGAAGCGGGGCTAGCGGGAGCAAGAACAGATACGCAGTATTTT
CDR3aa: CASSQEAGLAGARTDTQYF
v_gene: TRBV4-1
d_gene: TRBD2
abundance: -
j_gene: TRBJ2-3